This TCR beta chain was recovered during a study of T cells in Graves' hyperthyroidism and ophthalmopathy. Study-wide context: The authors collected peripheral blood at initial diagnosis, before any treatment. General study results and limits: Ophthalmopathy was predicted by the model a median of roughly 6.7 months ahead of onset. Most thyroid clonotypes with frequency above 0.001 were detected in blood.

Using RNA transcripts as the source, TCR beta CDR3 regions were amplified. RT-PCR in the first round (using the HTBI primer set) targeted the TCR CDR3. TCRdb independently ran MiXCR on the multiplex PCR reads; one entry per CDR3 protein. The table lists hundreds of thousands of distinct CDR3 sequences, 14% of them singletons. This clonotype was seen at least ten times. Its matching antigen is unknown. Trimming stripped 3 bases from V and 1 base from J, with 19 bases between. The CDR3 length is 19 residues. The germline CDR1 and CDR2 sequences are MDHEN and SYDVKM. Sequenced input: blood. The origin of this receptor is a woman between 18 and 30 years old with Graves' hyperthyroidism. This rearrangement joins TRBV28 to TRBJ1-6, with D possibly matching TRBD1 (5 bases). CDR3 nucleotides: TGTGCCAGCAGTTTTGTGTCGGGGGAAGGGGCGTCCTATAATTCACCCCTCCACTTT. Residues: CASSFVSGEGASYNSPLHF.